The entry that follows covers one T cell receptor beta chain sequence. The antigen it binds to is not known. Per-nucleotide qualities are absent, and no much larger clonotype sits a single base away. In total, 500 to 700 healthy bone marrow donors made up the cohort. At the time of sampling, every cohort member was nominally healthy, though immune exposures that went unrecorded were likely present. The donor was CMV seronegative and belonged to the group of 352 seronegative cohort members. Each donor provided a peripheral blood sample, and peripheral blood mononuclear cells were used for TCR beta sequencing. The Qiagen DNeasy Blood Extraction Kit was used to extract genomic DNA from the blood cell samples. To prepare the library, the immunoSEQ multiplex PCR assay was applied. For the multiplex PCR, a mixture combining 60 forward primers for TCR Vbeta segments and 13 reverse primers for TCR Jbeta segments was used. The CDR3 region of rearranged TCR beta genes was amplified from genomic DNA by a multiplex PCR assay. Amplified TCR beta libraries were sequenced as 87-base-pair reads on the Illumina HiSeq System. The original pipeline was this. In a later analysis, tens of millions of unique TCR beta chains were counted across the roughly 670 repertoires, and roughly 9.9 million of these chains were shared by at least two donors. Raw reads were error-corrected and collapsed into unique sequences by a nearest-neighbor algorithm in which closely related sequences were merged to remove PCR and sequencing errors. Alignment of CDR3 sequences to IMGT reference sequences was used to assign V, D and J gene segments. For a sequence to be retained, at least a six-nucleotide match to both a V gene segment and a J gene segment was required. A rearrangement was called productive if the CDR3 had no stop codons and remained in frame with V and J, and every other rearrangement was called non-productive. Following IMGT convention, CDR3 was defined as the stretch from the second conserved V-encoded cysteine up to the conserved J-encoded phenylalanine. Sequences without an unambiguous match to a single V gene segment were excluded from the earlier analysis of approximately 560 of the donors. In an earlier analysis of 587 of the donors, V segments were called functional above 56.7% productive rearrangements and were called segregating when the between-donor standard deviation exceeded 5%. A statistical classification framework was built to diagnose cytomegalovirus status from the catalog of TCR beta chain sequences. A later analysis assigned V and J genes by comparing TCR nucleotide sequences with IMGT/GENE-DB human TR gene sequences. Using the TCRdist pipeline, a later analysis assigned CDR3 sequences along with most-parsimonious VDJ recombination scenarios. In a later analysis, each TCR beta chain was defined by its CDR3 amino acid sequence together with its V-gene family, and reads lacking a unique V-gene family were excluded. As a way to deal with suspected cross-contamination and a sequencing artifact, a later analysis dropped 500 to 700 nucleotide sequences that were highly shared and had low generation probability. In a later analysis, a clonal expansion index for each public chain was calculated from normalized within-repertoire ranks of inferred template counts. In a later analysis, generation probabilities were computed using a VDJ recombination model fitted to out-of-frame rearrangements, and the results were checked against IGoR. In a later analysis, hypergeometric tests were used to score TCR-TCR, TCR-HLA and TCR-CMV co-occurrence, with a repertoire-size bias correction applied to TCR pairs. False discovery rates were estimated in a later analysis by permuting HLA or CMV assignments 20 times. A later analysis grouped co-occurring TCRs with DBSCAN, adding TCRdist sequence similarity when clustering within HLA-allele-positive subsets. Co-occurrence clustering excluded repertoires with fewer than 30,000 or more than 120,000 public chains, plus five with anomalous nucleotide sharing. TCRdb obtained this table from immuneACCESS and retained in-frame rearrangements with V and J assigned. These tables miss some clones; where compared with another copy, unresolved V genes account for less than half of the shortfall, and the remainder is unexplained. V and J calls and clone size are those listed in that table; D and trimming were worked out from the DNA. For this sample the table gives some 150,000 clones, of which about three quarters were detected only once. In total, the top ten clones hold roughly 0.7% of the sample.

This sample is part of a study of cytomegalovirus exposure and HLA in healthy donors (dated by TCRdb to 2015 to 2018). Some background on the complete study: In an earlier analysis of under 600 of the donors, around 300 Gb of sequence data and 120 million or so unique TCR beta sequences from some 170 million T cells were reported. Around 330 gigabases of sequencing data and approximately 92 million unique TCR sequences made up an early release that covered approximately 650 HLA-typed donors. Of the roughly 410 genotyped donors, approximately 80% were placed in the genetic ancestry cluster associated with self-reported Caucasian donors. The study aimed to test whether signatures of past pathogen exposure could be identified by cataloging public T cell receptors. The study used immunosequencing to profile the T cell repertoires of 666 subjects and linked those repertoires to cytomegalovirus serostatus. Besides the first cohort of hundreds of subjects, a separate validation cohort made up of 120 different subjects was used. The study combined high-throughput TCR immunosequencing, statistical association of individual TCRs with disease status, and machine learning to predict cytomegalovirus infection status. To study patterns of TCR occurrence, a later analysis re-analyzed previously published TCR beta repertoires from hundreds of donors and added high-resolution HLA genotyping. The later analysis used no new phenotypic data to find candidate immune exposures, relying instead on TCR beta sequences and their occurrence across donors. An earlier analysis of 587 of the donors used high-throughput TCR beta sequencing to judge whether each TCR beta V gene segment behaved as functional or pseudogenic. Alongside the repertoire data, information on donor age, sex, ethnicity and CMV serostatus was compiled. A later genetic analysis took genome-wide SNP genotypes for about 55% of the 666 donors and used that subset as a discovery cohort. All discovery cohort repertoires had been generated using a single sequencing platform. HLA typing included class I and class II loci at four-digit resolution. Typing coverage varied by locus: about 620-630 donors for A, B, C, DRB1 and DQB1; approximately 520 for DQA1; 600 to 610 for DPA1; approximately 450 for DPB1. Four or five DR-DQ haplotypes were treated as single units for association and clustering because of strong linkage in the cohort. Across approximately 400 genotyped donors of the cohort, an average of roughly 200,000 unique TCR beta nucleotide sequences per donor were sequenced, and around 20% of those sequences were non-productive.

CDR1 ENHRY and CDR2 SYGVKD were looked up in the germline V gene. The CDR3 runs 13 residues from the cysteine to the phenylalanine. The entry retains the CDR3 DNA only, 39 bases that are in frame from base 1. V is reduced by 10 bases and J by 8 bases, leaving a spacing of 18 bases between them. Overall results and qualifications from the work: Most TCR sequences were seen in very few donors, while some public TCRs were found in many individuals. Some IMGT-functional V segments, including TRBV6-2 and TRBV6-3, could not be distinguished by the 87-base-pair reads and were therefore excluded. The classifier was reported to diagnose cytomegalovirus status with high specificity and sensitivity in both the original cohort and the validation cohort. Correlated functional status among segregating V segments might be attributable to linkage disequilibrium, but an unknown experimental factor could not be ruled out. According to a later analysis, most CMV-associated TCR beta chains appeared to be HLA-restricted, and the HLA associations seemed to be driven largely by CMV exposure. A total of 150 to 200 TCR beta chains were listed by the study as associated with cytomegalovirus. According to a later genetic analysis, donors in an Asian-associated ancestry cluster had fewer N-insertions in productive TCRs than the roughly 670-donor mean. In a later analysis, several top co-occurrence clusters were reported to appear linked to parvovirus B19, influenza, CMV and Epstein-Barr virus. A later analysis found that TCR association rates varied across HLA loci, with DRB1 alleles showing the most associated TCRs and HLA-C alleles the fewest. In vitro tests confirmed that a few of the cytomegalovirus-associated TCR beta chains recognize cytomegalovirus antigens. In this cohort, only TCR beta chains were sequenced, and detectable features were limited by the absence of alpha or paired-chain data. A further reported finding was that TCR beta sequences accurately predicted the HLA-A and HLA-B alleles for most subjects in the first cohort. An earlier analysis of 587 of the donors showed that most TCR beta V segments appeared in productive rearrangements either about 87% or about 30% of the time, which broadly matched IMGT annotations. A cluster of highly shared sequence variants was judged likely to be a technical artifact of the sequencing pipeline. HLA typing was unavailable for some donors at each locus, so association tests used only the typed subset. A later genetic analysis associated a missense DCLRE1C variant with V-gene and J-gene trimming of TCR beta chains, and an independent cohort replicated the association. The earlier analysis of around 600 of the donors excluded 15 to 20 rarely observed V segments, including chromosome 9 orphons, because counts were too low. According to the authors, the approach could potentially be generalized to other disease states and immunological phenotypes. For the cohort, immune exposure information was limited to CMV serostatus. A later analysis found that HLA-associated TCR beta chains were more clonally expanded and had lower generation probabilities than equally common non-associated chains. At a false discovery rate of 0.05, a later analysis linked some 18,000 TCR beta sequences to specific HLA alleles. The presence/absence analyses assumed that sequencing depth was roughly uniform across donors, and that assumption may not be true. When HLA alleles, especially DR and DQ, strongly co-occurred, attributing TCR associations to individual alleles was difficult.

The chain links TRBV10-3 with TRBJ2-1, and TRBD1 may be the D gene, going by 8 matching bases. This clonotype was obtained from a male donor in good health and CMV-seronegative. Source material: PBMCs. The CDR3 region reads CATADREGDEQFF. The base sequence is TGTGCCACCGCGGACAGGGAGGGAGATGAGCAGTTCTTC.